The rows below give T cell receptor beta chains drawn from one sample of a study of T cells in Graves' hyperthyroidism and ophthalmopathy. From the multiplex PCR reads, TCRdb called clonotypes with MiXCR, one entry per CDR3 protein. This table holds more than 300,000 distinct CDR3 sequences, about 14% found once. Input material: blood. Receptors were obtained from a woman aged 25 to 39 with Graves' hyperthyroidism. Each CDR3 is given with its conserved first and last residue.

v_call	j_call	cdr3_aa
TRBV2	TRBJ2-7	CASSVGTDAYEQYF
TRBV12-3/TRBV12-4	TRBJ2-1	CASSVQLDQQFF
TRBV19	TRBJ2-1	CASSMAGTGLDEQFF
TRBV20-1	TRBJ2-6	CSASTLRVSGANVLTF
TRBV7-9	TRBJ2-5	CASSLSGGPEETQYF
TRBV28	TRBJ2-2	CATLQGPTGELFF
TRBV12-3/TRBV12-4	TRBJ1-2	CASSSSGNYGYTF
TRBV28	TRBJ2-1	CASSYFEGLALSSYNEQFF
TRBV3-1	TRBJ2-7	CASSEGGTPMYEQYF
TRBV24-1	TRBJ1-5	CATQDRVNQPQHF
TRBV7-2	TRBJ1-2	CASSLAGDPNYGYTF
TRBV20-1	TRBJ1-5	CSASGQGGNQPQHF
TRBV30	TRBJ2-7	CAWSSPDLTYEQYF
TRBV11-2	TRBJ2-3	CASSLDPLAGGPPDTQYF
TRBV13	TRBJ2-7	CASSPALSGSSEQYF
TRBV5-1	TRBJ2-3	CASSLGLGPDTQYF
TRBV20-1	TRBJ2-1	CSAFQPSGSFNEQFF
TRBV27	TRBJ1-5	CASSPLGEDQPQHF
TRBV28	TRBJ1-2	CASSEGQGSYGYTF
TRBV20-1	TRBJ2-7	CSARGSTGSSYEQYF
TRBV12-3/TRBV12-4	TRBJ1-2	CASSFGPNYGYTF
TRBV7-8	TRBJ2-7	CASGLDGSSYEQYF
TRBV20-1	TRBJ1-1	CSAPGGLTEAFF
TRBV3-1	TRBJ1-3	CASSRDHSSGNTIYF
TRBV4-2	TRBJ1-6	CASSQGGSSYNSPLHF
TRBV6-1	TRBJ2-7	CASRGGISYEQYF
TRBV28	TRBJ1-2	CASSLFSGAYGYTF
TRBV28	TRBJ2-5	CASSSPWDQETQYF
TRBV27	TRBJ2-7	CASSAQGLADYEQYF
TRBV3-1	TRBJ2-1	CASSQGFRTGGAGEQFF
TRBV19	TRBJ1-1	CASRPGENTEAFF
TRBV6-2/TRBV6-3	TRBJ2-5	CASSYSVGIQETQYF
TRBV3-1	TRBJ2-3	CASSQVGGTDTQYF